Listed here are 27 T cell receptor beta chains from one sample, sequenced in a study of T cell clonotyping in hematopoietic cell transplantation. Time point specified: recipient sample about 28 days before transplant, after cytoreduction. Some clones are missing from TCRdb's copy, which holds only in-frame ones; the method was immunoSEQ multiplex PCR. Seen here are about 13,000 clones, approximately 80% observed once, and the top ten hold about 15%. The sequences come from peripheral blood mononuclear cells, collected before stem cell transplant. The receptors here all came from a man in his 60s with acute myeloid leukemia. Some clones in this sample may be carry-over from other donors' samples.

This clone was seen more than once but under ten times. V gene TRBV5-4 combines with J gene TRBJ1-1; D is ambiguous. Germline assignment: CDR1 SGHNT and CDR2 YYREEE (reference sequence). The CDR3 has 14 amino acids. Trimming took 4 bases from V and 1 from J, leaving 11 bases between them. The CDR3 nucleotides are TGTGCCAGCAGCGACCGGACCGCGAACACTGAAGCTTTCTTT. Translation: CASSDRTANTEAFF.

The V and J genes are TRBV19 and TRBJ1-1, with D tentatively TRBD1 (5 bases). Per germline, CDR1 LNHDA and CDR2 SQIVND (reference sequence). The CDR3 length is 12 residues. Trimming took 8 bases from V and 3 from J, leaving 10 bases between them. Written as DNA, the CDR3 is TGTGCCAGTTGGGGGGAGGACACTGAAGCTTTCTTT. It encodes CASWGEDTEAFF. Full variable domain (outside the CDR3, taken from reference TRBV19 and TRBJ1-1): DGGITQSPKYLFRKEGQNVTLSCEQNLNHDAMYWYRQDPGQGLRLIYYSQIVNDFQKGDIAEGYSVSREKKESFPLTVTSAQKNPTAFYLCASWGEDTEAFFGQGTRLTVV.

The gene calls are TRBV13 and TRBJ2-7; D gene unclear. This CDR3 region has 14 residues. V was trimmed by 4 bases and J by 0 bases, leaving 10 bases between them. From germline, CDR1 is PRHDT and CDR2 FYEKMQ (reference sequence). CDR3 DNA sequence: TGTGCCAGCAGCTCCGACCCGGGCTCCTACGAGCAGTACTTC. Its translation is CASSSDPGSYEQYF.

V usage is TRBV19 and J usage is TRBJ1-2; no firm D call. V lost 10 bases to trimming and J lost 4 bases, with 19 bases between them. The CDR3 spans 14 residues. Germline CDR1 and CDR2: LNHDA and SQIVND (reference sequence). CDR3 in DNA: TGTGCCACCGCATTCCAAGGGCAGTCCTATGGCTACACCTTC. Its translation is CATAFQGQSYGYTF. The entire variable domain, with the rest obtained from reference TRBV19 and TRBJ1-2, is as follows: DGGITQSPKYLFRKEGQNVTLSCEQNLNHDAMYWYRQDPGQGLRLIYYSQIVNDFQKGDIAEGYSVSREKKESFPLTVTSAQKNPTAFYLCATAFQGQSYGYTFGSGTRLTVV.

J is TRBJ2-7 and V is TRBV5-6; either TRBD1 or TRBD2 may fit D (5 bases each). The ends were cut back, 3 bases at V and 3 bases at J, with 13 bases in the middle. From germline, CDR1 is SGHDT and CDR2 YYEEEE. The CDR3 runs to 14 residues. In DNA form, the CDR3 reads TGTGCCAGCAGCTGGGTGGGGGACGACTACGAGCAGTACTTC. It yields the protein CASSWVGDDYEQYF.

This clone was counted a single time. The chain uses TRBV16 and TRBJ2-3, with a weak D call TRBD1 (5 bases). CDR1 and CDR2 from the germline V gene are KGHSY and FQNENV. The CDR3 extends over 14 amino acids. Between the trimmed V and J ends, which lost 4 bases and 3 bases, there was a span of 11 bases. CDR3 amino acids: CASSPGQGTDTQYF. The CDR3, as DNA: TGTGCCAGCAGCCCTGGGCAGGGTACAGATACGCAGTATTTT.

The V gene is TRBV7-2, the J gene TRBJ1-3; no reliable D call. This CDR3 has 15 amino acids. CDR1 SGHTA and CDR2 FQGNSA come from the germline V gene. Between the trimmed V and J ends, which lost 5 bases and 0 bases, there was a span of 11 bases. The CDR3 reads CASSALMSSGNTIYF. Written as DNA, the CDR3 is TGTGCCAGCAGCGCCCTGATGAGCTCTGGAAACACCATATATTTT.

In its sample, this clone was seen once. The chain joins TRBV5-1 to TRBJ1-5; TRBD1 matches at 7 bases. Germline CDR1 and CDR2: SGHRS and YFSETQ. Trimming cost V 0 bases and J 5 bases; bases outside gene matches: 5. The CDR3 covers 15 residues. In DNA, the CDR3 is TGCGCCAGCAGCTTGGGGGACAGTATTTATCAGCCCCAGCATTTT. Translating gives CASSLGDSIYQPQHF.

The chain employs TRBV7-2 and TRBJ2-5; 8 bases align to TRBD1. This CDR3 has 15 amino acids. Germline values: CDR1 SGHTA, CDR2 FQGNSA. Losses at the gene ends were 5 bases for V and 5 bases for J; bases not matched to a gene: 10. This CDR3 reads CASSLTDRAGETQYF. For the CDR3, the DNA is TGTGCCAGCAGCCTAACGGACAGGGCAGGGGAGACCCAGTACTTC. The full variable domain, completed using reference TRBV7-2 and TRBJ2-5, is GAGVSQSPSNKVTEKGKDVELRCDPISGHTALYWYRQSLGQGLEFLIYFQGNSAPDKSGLPSDRFSAERTGGSVSTLTIQRTQQEDSAVYLCASSLTDRAGETQYFGPGTRLLVL.

The genes are TRBV29-1 and TRBJ2-7; no clear D gene. From germline, CDR1 is SQVTM and CDR2 ANQGSEA. The CDR3 contains 11 residues. Trimming removed 4 bases from V and 2 bases from J, with 6 bases in between. The CDR3 region is CSVGGTYEQYF. As DNA, the CDR3 is TGCAGCGTTGGCGGCACCTACGAGCAGTACTTC.

The rearrangement links TRBV27 to TRBJ1-5, with D unclear. The V gene's germline CDR1 is MNHEY and CDR2 SMNVEV (reference sequence). V lost 3 bases, J lost 1 base, and 7 bases lay in between. The CDR3 runs 14 residues. The CDR3 DNA reads as TGTGCCAGCAGTTTGGGAGTAAGCAATCAGCCCCAGCATTTT. This codes for CASSLGVSNQPQHF.

V is TRBV15 and J is TRBJ1-2; D is perhaps TRBD1 (5 bases). This CDR3 is 15 amino acids long. The V gene's germline CDR1 is LNHNV and CDR2 YYDKDF (reference sequence). The V end was cut by 0 bases, the J end by 3 bases, with 11 bases between. In nucleotides, the CDR3 is TGTGCCACCAGCAGAGATAAGGGGACGGACTATGGCTACACCTTC. It codes for CATSRDKGTDYGYTF.

A note on this clone: At one end, the junction sequence differs from germline, possibly due to a read error. The chain combines TRBV19 with TRBJ1-2; maybe TRBD1 (6 bases). Per the germline V gene, CDR1 is LNHDA and CDR2 is SQIVND (reference sequence). This CDR3 comprises 10 residues. The CDR3 nucleotides are TGTGCCAGTGGCCTGCAAAGACAGGCCTTC. Protein: CASGLQRQAF.

V gene TRBV19 combines with J gene TRBJ1-5; 8 bases are a match to TRBD1. The CDR3 sequence is 16 residues long. The V gene's germline CDR1 is LNHDA and CDR2 SQIVND (reference sequence). With V trimmed by 0 bases and J by 6 bases, 7 bases remained unmatched. Here the CDR3 DNA reads TGTGCCAGTAGTATAGAGCGAGGGACAGGACGTCAGCCCCAGCATTTT. Its protein product is CASSIERGTGRQPQHF.

J is TRBJ1-4 and V is TRBV29-1; the match to TRBD1 covers 10 bases. The ends lost 4 bases at V and 6 bases at J; junction bases unmatched: 5. The CDR3 has 14 amino acids. Per the germline V gene, CDR1 is SQVTM and CDR2 is ANQGSEA. DNA for the CDR3: TGCAGCGTTGCGGACAGGGGGAAAGATGAAAAACTGTTTTTT. Translation: CSVADRGKDEKLFF. Variable domain in full (rest from reference TRBV29-1 and TRBJ1-4): SAVISQKPSRDICQRGTSLTIQCQVDSQVTMMFWYRQQPGQSLTLIATANQGSEATYESGFVIDKFPISRPNLTFSTLTVSNMSPEDSSIYLCSVADRGKDEKLFFGSGTQLSVL.

V is TRBV7-8 and J is TRBJ2-1; TRBD2 matches 10 bases. Trimming cost V 1 base and J 6 bases; bases outside gene matches: 6. This CDR3 is built from 16 residues. CDR1 is SGHVS and CDR2 is FQNEAQ in the germline V gene. CDR3 in amino acids: CASSLGGLAGVNEQFF. The CDR3 nucleotides are TGTGCCAGCAGCTTAGGCGGGCTAGCGGGGGTCAATGAGCAGTTCTTC.

V and J are TRBV29-1 and TRBJ2-7; 10 nucleotides match TRBD2. The CDR3 is 16 amino acids. V was clipped by 3 bases and J by 2 bases; unmatched bases: 10. The V gene's germline CDR1 is SQVTM and CDR2 ANQGSEA. DNA for the CDR3: TGCAGCGTTGAGATTAGCGGGGGGACCGTGGCCTACGAGCAGTACTTC. Amino acids: CSVEISGGTVAYEQYF.

V usage is TRBV2 and J usage is TRBJ1-5, with no clear D. The CDR3 spans 13 residues. The germline V gene encodes CDR1 SNHLY and CDR2 FYNNEI. Trimming took 7 bases from V and 0 from J, leaving 7 bases between them. CDR3 sequence (DNA): TGTGCCAGCATCCAGGATAGCAATCAGCCCCAGCATTTT. Amino acids: CASIQDSNQPQHF.

This chain uses TRBV6-5 with TRBJ1-3; D not certain. Trimming shortened V by 0 bases and J by 5 bases, and 11 bases separated the two germline ends. The CDR3 is 15 amino acids. Per the germline V gene, CDR1 is MNHEY and CDR2 is SVGAGI. The CDR3 spells CASSYSEVSRNTIYF. CDR3 bases: TGTGCCAGCAGTTACTCCGAGGTCAGCAGAAACACCATATATTTT.

The V call is TRBV7-9, the J call TRBJ2-7; 7 bases are shared with TRBD1. The V gene end was trimmed by 0 bases and the J gene end by 2 bases; junction bases not matched to a gene: 4. Germline values: CDR1 SEHNR, CDR2 FQNEAQ (reference sequence). The length of the CDR3 is 15 residues. The CDR3 DNA is TGTGCCAGCAGCTTAGCCGGGACAGCAACCTACGAGCAGTACTTC. This encodes CASSLAGTATYEQYF.

The chain couples TRBV5-1 to TRBJ2-1; tentatively, D is TRBD1 or TRBD2 (6 bases each). This CDR3 has 16 amino acids. Germline CDR1 reads SGHRS; CDR2 reads YFSETQ. V was cut by 0 bases and J by 3 bases, with 13 bases left in between. Here the CDR3 reads CASSLVRGTYYNEQFF. In DNA, the CDR3 is TGCGCCAGCAGCTTGGTTCGCGGGACATACTACAATGAGCAGTTCTTC. The full variable domain, rest sourced from reference TRBV5-1 and TRBJ2-1, is KAGVTQTPRYLIKTRGQQVTLSCSPISGHRSVSWYQQTPGQGLQFLFEYFSETQRNKGNFPGRFSGRQFSNSRSEMNVSTLELGDSALYLCASSLVRGTYYNEQFFGPGTRLTVL.

CDR3 sequence (DNA): TGTGCCAGCAGCGTAGCAGGATGGGGAGGCACAGATACGCAGTATTTT. Its protein is CASSVAGWGGTDTQYF. This sequence joins TRBV9 and TRBJ2-3, with D perhaps matching TRBD2 (5 bases). Germline loops: CDR1 SGDLS, CDR2 YYNGEE. CDR3 length equals 16 residues. The ends were cut back, 0 bases at V and 1 base at J, with 12 bases in the middle. The whole variable domain, filled in from reference TRBV9 and TRBJ2-3, reads DSGVTQTPKHLITATGQRVTLRCSPRSGDLSVYWYQQSLDQGLQFLIQYYNGEERAKGNILERFSAQQFPDLHSELNLSSLELGDSALYFCASSVAGWGGTDTQYFGPGTRLTVL.

This clone was detected once. V and J are TRBV2 and TRBJ2-3; TRBD2 matches at 7 bases. Germline assignment: CDR1 SNHLY and CDR2 FYNNEI. The length of the CDR3 is 12 residues. The J segment lost 3 bases and the V segment lost 11 bases, leaving 5 bases of the junction unmatched. The CDR3: CAGRGETDTQYF. CDR3 nucleotides: TGTGCCGGACGGGGGGAAACAGATACGCAGTATTTT.

The chain is built from TRBV7-2 and TRBJ1-1; 8 nucleotides line up with TRBD1. This CDR3 has 15 amino acids. V shed 1 base and J 3 bases; nucleotides not matched to a gene: 4. Per the germline V gene, CDR1 is SGHTA and CDR2 is FQGNSA. The CDR3 DNA is TGTGCCAGCAGCTTAGTGGGACAGGCGGACACTGAAGCTTTCTTT. It codes for CASSLVGQADTEAFF. The full variable domain, rest sourced from reference TRBV7-2 and TRBJ1-1, is GAGVSQSPSNKVTEKGKDVELRCDPISGHTALYWYRQSLGQGLEFLIYFQGNSAPDKSGLPSDRFSAERTGGSVSTLTIQRTQQEDSAVYLCASSLVGQADTEAFFGQGTRLTVV.

Note on this clone: The junction does not match germline at one end; this may be a read error. The genes are TRBV30 and TRBJ1-2; D might be TRBD1 (5 bases). The germline V gene encodes CDR1 GTSNPN and CDR2 SVGIG (reference sequence). The CDR3 spans 12 residues. The CDR3 DNA is TGTGCCTCTAGCCCCGAGGGGCATGGCTACGCCTTC. As protein: CASSPEGHGYAF.

This clone was picked up a small number of times. The J gene is TRBJ1-2, the V gene TRBV7-3, with a weak D call TRBD1 (5 bases). The V and J ends lost 5 bases and 3 bases respectively, with 19 bases between them. CDR1 and CDR2 (germline): SGHTA, FQGTGA. The CDR3 has 16 amino acids. The CDR3 loop is CASSPSATEGYYGYTF. The DNA for the CDR3 is TGTGCCAGCAGCCCATCCGCGACAGAAGGGTACTATGGCTACACCTTC.

The genes are TRBV6-5 and TRBJ1-6; TRBD1 matches at 9 bases. Germline V gene data show CDR1 as MNHEY and CDR2 as SVGAGI. There are 16 residues in the CDR3. The V gene end was trimmed by 0 bases and the J gene end by 9 bases; junction bases not matched to a gene: 6. CDR3 sequence (DNA): TGTGCCAGCAGTTACTCCTCTACAGGGGGCGGTTCACCCCTCCACTTT. Protein sequence: CASSYSSTGGGSPLHF.